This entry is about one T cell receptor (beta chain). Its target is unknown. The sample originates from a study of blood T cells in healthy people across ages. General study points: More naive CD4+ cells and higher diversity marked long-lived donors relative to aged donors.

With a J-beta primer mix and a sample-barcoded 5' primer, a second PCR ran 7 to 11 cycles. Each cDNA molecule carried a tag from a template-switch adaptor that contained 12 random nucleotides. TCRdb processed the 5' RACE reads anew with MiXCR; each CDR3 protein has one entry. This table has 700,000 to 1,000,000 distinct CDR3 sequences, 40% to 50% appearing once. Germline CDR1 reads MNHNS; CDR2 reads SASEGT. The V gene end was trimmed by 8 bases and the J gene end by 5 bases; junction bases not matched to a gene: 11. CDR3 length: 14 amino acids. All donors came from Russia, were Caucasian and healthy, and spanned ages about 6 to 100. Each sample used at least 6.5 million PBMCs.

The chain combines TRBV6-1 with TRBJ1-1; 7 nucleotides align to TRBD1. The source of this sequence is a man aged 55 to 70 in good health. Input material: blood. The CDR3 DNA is TGTGCCAGCCCTAGAGGGGGCAGGGATACTGAAGCTTTCTTT. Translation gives CASPRGGRDTEAFF.